The present entry profiles one T cell receptor beta chain with its context. Germline V CDR1 and CDR2: MNHNS, SASEGT. This CDR3 spans 15 amino acids. The V segment lost 2 bases and the J segment 4 bases; nucleotides outside the gene matches: 7. The data stem from a study of control samples from healthy donors and cancer patients. Clones were sequenced by immunoSEQ multiplex PCR, and TCRdb holds only the in-frame ones, with some missing. This sample has tens of thousands of clones, with around nine tenths found just once. The sample was PBMCs. The TCR comes from an older woman with head and neck cancer. This sequence joins TRBV6-1 and TRBJ1-2; 7 nucleotides line up with TRBD1. This CDR3 is CASSESDRVGYGYTF. The CDR3 DNA reads as TGTGCCAGCAGTGAAAGCGACAGGGTAGGCTATGGCTACACCTTC.